The clone carrying this TCR beta chain was seen more than once but under ten times. As yet, its antigen is unknown. The CDR3 is made up of 13 amino acids. V lost 1 base and J lost 6, with 10 bases in between. Germline assignment: CDR1 SGHRS and CDR2 YFSETQ. The data are from a study of identical twins. Using its own MiXCR run on the 5' RACE reads, TCRdb lists one record per CDR3 protein. The table includes approximately 500,000 distinct CDR3 sequences, 20% to 25% detected once. Study-level points and caveats: Beta clonotypes that were abundant in cord blood contained fewer insertions, a pattern absent from memory repertoires.

This sample also appeared in a second study, on T cells expressing NK-cell markers. That work contributes: Eight donors were sequenced, seven testing HCMV-seropositive and one testing seronegative.

The chain employs TRBV5-1 and TRBJ1-1, with D possibly TRBD1 on 5 matching bases. This clonotype was obtained from a woman in her late teens or twenties in good health. Specimen: CD4+ T cells sorted from blood. The CDR3 DNA reads as TGCGCCAGCAGCTTGCTAAGGGACGCTGAAGCTTTCTTT. Translation: CASSLLRDAEAFF.